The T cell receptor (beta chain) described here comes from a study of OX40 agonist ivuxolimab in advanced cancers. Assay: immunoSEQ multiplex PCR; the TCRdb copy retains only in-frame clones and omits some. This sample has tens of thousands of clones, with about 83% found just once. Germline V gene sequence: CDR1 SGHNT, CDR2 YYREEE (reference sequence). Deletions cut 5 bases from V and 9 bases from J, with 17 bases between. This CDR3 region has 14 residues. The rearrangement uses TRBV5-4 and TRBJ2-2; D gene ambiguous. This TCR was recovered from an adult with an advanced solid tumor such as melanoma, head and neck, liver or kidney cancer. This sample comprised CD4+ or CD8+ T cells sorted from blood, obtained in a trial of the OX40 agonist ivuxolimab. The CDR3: CASSRSQPPRELFF. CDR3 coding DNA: TGTGCCAGCAGTCGGAGTCAGCCACCGAGGGAGCTGTTTTTT.